The source of this TCR beta chain is a study of blood T cells in healthy people across ages. The trim removed 3 bases at V and 4 bases at J, leaving 10 bases unmatched. This CDR3 comprises 15 residues. The germline V gene encodes CDR1 SQVTM and CDR2 ANQGSEA. This clonotype has at least ten counts. Its antigen is not identified. Study-level results: Naive CD4+ cells and diversity were both higher in long-lived donors than in aged donors.

Primers used in a second PCR of about 7 to 12 cycles were a sample-barcoded 5' primer and a J-beta primer mix. Every sample produced at least 3 million CDR3-containing paired-end reads. TCRdb analysed the 5' RACE reads with MiXCR anew, one entry per CDR3 protein. The sample lists about 670,000 distinct CDR3 sequences; about 43% were seen once. The chain uses TRBV29-1 and TRBJ2-7; TRBD1 aligns across 9 bases. The source material was blood. The sequence came from a man at least 80 years old in good health. The CDR3 sequence: CSVEEAQGARYEQYF. In DNA form, the CDR3 reads TGCAGCGTTGAGGAAGCACAGGGGGCGAGGTACGAGCAGTACTTC.